Listed below are T cell receptor beta chains from one sample, sequenced in a study of preoperative IRX-2 immunotherapy in early breast cancer. Only in-frame clones appear in the TCRdb table, and some are missing; sequencing was by immunoSEQ multiplex PCR. The sample shows around 29,000 clones, under 90% of them seen only once. The specimen was collected from a patient treated with IRX-2 immunotherapy. These receptors all stem from a human donor with breast cancer. Each CDR3 is given with its conserved first and last residue. A D gene is named only where the DNA matches it firmly. Size values are once, few and many counts, or a class for expanded clones, and some rows have none.

V gene: TRBV6-8
clone size: once
J gene: TRBJ1-4
D gene: TRBD1
CDR3 DNA: TGTGCCAGCGGACTACAGGCAGGGGGCAATGAAAAACTGTTTTTT
CDR3 protein: CASGLQAGGNEKLFF

V gene: TRBV11-3
clone size: .
J gene: TRBJ2-7
D gene: TRBD2
CDR3 DNA: TGTGCCAGCAGCTGGGGAGGGCCAACCTACGAGCAGTACTTC
CDR3 protein: CASSWGGPTYEQYF

V gene: TRBV29-1
clone size: .
J gene: TRBJ2-1
D gene: .
CDR3 DNA: TGCAGCGTTGAAGCCCTAACCTATCGGGATCGGGATGAGCAGTTCTTC
CDR3 protein: CSVEALTYRDRDEQFF

V gene: TRBV19
clone size: .
J gene: TRBJ2-1
D gene: TRBD2
CDR3 DNA: TGTGCCAGTAGTAGACTAGCGGGAGATAATGAGCAGTTCTTC
CDR3 protein: CASSRLAGDNEQFF

V gene: TRBV19
clone size: .
J gene: TRBJ2-2
D gene: TRBD1
CDR3 DNA: TGTGCCAGTAGCAGGACAGGGAACACCGGGGAGCTGTTTTTT
CDR3 protein: CASSRTGNTGELFF

V gene: TRBV23-1
clone size: .
J gene: TRBJ2-1
D gene: TRBD1
CDR3 DNA: TGCGCCAGCAGTCAGGACAGGGGATCCTACAATGAGCAGTTCTTC
CDR3 protein: CASSQDRGSYNEQFF

V gene: TRBV6-8
clone size: few
J gene: TRBJ2-7
D gene: TRBD1
CDR3 DNA: TGTGCCAGCAGTCAAGGGACAGCCGGGGAGCAGTACTTC
CDR3 protein: CASSQGTAGEQYF

V gene: TRBV7-1
clone size: .
J gene: TRBJ1-1
D gene: TRBD1
CDR3 DNA: TGTGCCAGCAGCGCGGGACAGGGTGCTGAAGCTTTCTTT
CDR3 protein: CASSAGQGAEAFF

V gene: TRBV5-1
clone size: .
J gene: TRBJ2-7
D gene: .
CDR3 DNA: TGCGCCAGCAGCTTGGCCCTAGGGAAGGGTTCGAGCTCCTACGAGCAGTACTTC
CDR3 protein: CASSLALGKGSSSYEQYF

V gene: TRBV7-1
clone size: .
J gene: TRBJ1-4
D gene: .
CDR3 DNA: TGTGCCAGCAGCCCAGGGGCGGATGAAAAACTGTTTTTT
CDR3 protein: CASSPGADEKLFF

V gene: TRBV7-1
clone size: .
J gene: TRBJ2-4
D gene: .
CDR3 DNA: TGTGCCAGTACCGGAGTTGAGCTAAACATTCAGTACTTC
CDR3 protein: CASTGVELNIQYF

V gene: TRBV11-3
clone size: few
J gene: TRBJ2-5
D gene: TRBD2
CDR3 DNA: TGTGCCAGCAGCGGAACCGGGACTAGCGGGGCTAGGATATGGACCCAGTACTTC
CDR3 protein: CASSGTGTSGARIWTQYF

V gene: TRBV7-6
clone size: .
J gene: TRBJ1-2
D gene: TRBD1
CDR3 DNA: TGTGCCAGCAGCTTAACCACAGGGGGCTATGGCTACACCTTC
CDR3 protein: CASSLTTGGYGYTF

V gene: TRBV11-3
clone size: .
J gene: TRBJ2-1
D gene: .
CDR3 DNA: TGTGCCAGCAGCTTCTTCGGGACCAAGAACCGCAATGAGCAGTTCTTC
CDR3 protein: CASSFFGTKNRNEQFF

V gene: TRBV4-1
clone size: .
J gene: TRBJ2-7
D gene: TRBD1
CDR3 DNA: TGCGCCAGCAGCCAAGGCGTAACAGGGGGCGGTTACGAGCAGTACTTC
CDR3 protein: CASSQGVTGGGYEQYF

V gene: TRBV1
clone size: .
J gene: TRBJ2-7
D gene: .
CDR3 DNA: TGCGCCAGCAGCCAACCGGGACATGGAGACTACGAGCAGTACTTC
CDR3 protein: CASSQPGHGDYEQYF

V gene: TRBV11-3
clone size: .
J gene: TRBJ2-3
D gene: .
CDR3 DNA: TGTGCCAGCAGCCAGGAGGGCTCCTGGGATACGCAGTATTTT
CDR3 protein: CASSQEGSWDTQYF

V gene: TRBV5-1
clone size: .
J gene: TRBJ1-3
D gene: .
CDR3 DNA: TGCGCCAGCAGCTTGGGGCCTCAGGGGGGAAACACCATATATTTT
CDR3 protein: CASSLGPQGGNTIYF

V gene: TRBV6-8
clone size: .
J gene: TRBJ2-5
D gene: .
CDR3 DNA: TGTGCCAGCAGCCCCGGGGCTACGAAAGAGACCCAGTACTTC
CDR3 protein: CASSPGATKETQYF

V gene: TRBV6-8
clone size: .
J gene: TRBJ1-1
D gene: .
CDR3 DNA: TGTGCCAGCAGTTACTCGTCCTTGGGTGGGACTGAAGCTTTCTTT
CDR3 protein: CASSYSSLGGTEAFF

V gene: TRBV6-8
clone size: .
J gene: TRBJ2-5
D gene: TRBD1
CDR3 DNA: TGTGCCAGCAGTTACCCCGGACAGGGAGTACAGGAGACCCAGTACTTC
CDR3 protein: CASSYPGQGVQETQYF

V gene: TRBV25-1
clone size: .
J gene: TRBJ2-2
D gene: TRBD2
CDR3 DNA: TGTGCCAGCAGTGTGCAGCAGGGACTAGCGGGTAACACCGGGGAGCTGTTTTTT
CDR3 protein: CASSVQQGLAGNTGELFF

V gene: TRBV11-3
clone size: .
J gene: TRBJ1-1
D gene: .
CDR3 DNA: TGTGCCAGCAGCTTATGGTTCCCCGACGGCACTGAAGCTTTCTTT
CDR3 protein: CASSLWFPDGTEAFF

V gene: TRBV6-8
clone size: .
J gene: TRBJ1-4
D gene: .
CDR3 DNA: TGTGCCAGCAGCCGCGGCGCGGGGGCAACTAATGAAAAACTGTTTTTT
CDR3 protein: CASSRGAGATNEKLFF

V gene: TRBV7-4
clone size: once
J gene: TRBJ1-5
D gene: .
CDR3 DNA: TGTGCCAGCAGCTTAGAGTTAGGTCAGCCCCAGCATTTT
CDR3 protein: CASSLELGQPQHF

V gene: TRBV29-1
clone size: .
J gene: TRBJ2-3
D gene: .
CDR3 DNA: TGCAGCGGAGAGACGGAACAGCCAGATACGCAGTATTTT
CDR3 protein: CSGETEQPDTQYF

V gene: TRBV5-1
clone size: .
J gene: TRBJ1-5
D gene: TRBD1
CDR3 DNA: TGCGCCAGCAGCTTGGGACAGGGTGACCAGCCCCAGCATTTT
CDR3 protein: CASSLGQGDQPQHF

V gene: TRBV18
clone size: .
J gene: TRBJ2-7
D gene: .
CDR3 DNA: TGTGCCAGCTCACTCGGTACAGGGAGGTGGGACGAGCAGTACTTC
CDR3 protein: CASSLGTGRWDEQYF

V gene: TRBV19
clone size: .
J gene: TRBJ1-1
D gene: .
CDR3 DNA: TGTGCCAGTACCCCGAGTGGGACAAGGGGATTGAACACTGAAGCTTTCTTT
CDR3 protein: CASTPSGTRGLNTEAFF

V gene: TRBV6-8
clone size: .
J gene: TRBJ2-3
D gene: TRBD2
CDR3 DNA: TGTGCCAGCAGTAGCCCTAGCGGGGCCACAGATACGCAGTATTTT
CDR3 protein: CASSSPSGATDTQYF

V gene: TRBV7-4
clone size: .
J gene: TRBJ2-2
D gene: .
CDR3 DNA: TGTGCCAGCAGCTTAGTTCGGCCCGGGGAGCTGTTTTTT
CDR3 protein: CASSLVRPGELFF

V gene: TRBV6-8
clone size: .
J gene: TRBJ2-1
D gene: .
CDR3 DNA: TGTGCCAGCACCCCTAGCGCGTACTACAATGAGCAGTTCTTC
CDR3 protein: CASTPSAYYNEQFF

V gene: TRBV6-8
clone size: .
J gene: TRBJ2-2
D gene: .
CDR3 DNA: TGTGCCAGCAGTCAGACAGTCGCGAACACCGGGGAGCTGTTTTTT
CDR3 protein: CASSQTVANTGELFF

V gene: TRBV19
clone size: .
J gene: TRBJ1-6
D gene: .
CDR3 DNA: TGTGCCAGTAGTATAGCTGAGGGGAAATATAATTCACCCCTCCACTTT
CDR3 protein: CASSIAEGKYNSPLHF

V gene: TRBV10-1
clone size: few
J gene: TRBJ1-5
D gene: .
CDR3 DNA: TGCGCCAGCATCTATACCATGGGGTCCGGGCAGCCCCAGCATTTT
CDR3 protein: CASIYTMGSGQPQHF

V gene: TRBV12-5
clone size: few
J gene: TRBJ1-3
D gene: .
CDR3 DNA: TGTGCCAGCACCAGGGGATCTGGAAACACCATATATTTT
CDR3 protein: CASTRGSGNTIYF

V gene: TRBV6-8
clone size: .
J gene: TRBJ2-1
D gene: TRBD2
CDR3 DNA: TGTGCCATCAGTGGAGGGACTAGCGCGGACTCCTACAATGAGCAGTTCTTC
CDR3 protein: CAISGGTSADSYNEQFF